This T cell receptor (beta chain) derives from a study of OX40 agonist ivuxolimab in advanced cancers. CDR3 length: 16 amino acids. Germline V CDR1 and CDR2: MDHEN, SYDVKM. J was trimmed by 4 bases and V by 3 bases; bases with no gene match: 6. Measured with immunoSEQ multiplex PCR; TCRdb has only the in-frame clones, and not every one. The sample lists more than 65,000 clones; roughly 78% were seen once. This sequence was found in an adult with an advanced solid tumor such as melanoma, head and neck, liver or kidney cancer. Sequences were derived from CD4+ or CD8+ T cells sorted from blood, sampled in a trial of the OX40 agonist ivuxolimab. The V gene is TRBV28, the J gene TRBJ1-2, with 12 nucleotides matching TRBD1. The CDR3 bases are TGTGCCAGCAGTTTTCCCGGGACAGGGGGCCGCTATGGCTACACCTTC. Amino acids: CASSFPGTGGRYGYTF.